The clone carrying this T cell receptor beta chain was counted between two and nine times. Next came a second PCR, run for about 6 to 12 cycles, which used a sample-barcoded 5' primer along with a J-beta primer mix. A single record per CDR3 protein comes from TCRdb applying MiXCR to the 5' RACE reads. Of some 710,000 distinct CDR3 sequences in the sample, 46% were seen once. These data originate in a study of blood T cells in healthy people across ages. This receptor was obtained from a man older than 75 in good health. The sequenced sample consisted of blood.

The CDR3, as DNA: TGCGCCAGCAGCTTGGGATTTAGCGGACAAACCTACGAGCAGTACTTC. Protein product: CASSLGFSGQTYEQYF. The chain employs TRBV5-1 and TRBJ2-7; TRBD2 might be the D (6 bases). Germline lookup yields CDR1 SGHRS and CDR2 YFSETQ. Deletions cut 0 bases from V and 2 bases from J, with 15 bases between. CDR3 length equals 16 residues.